The entry that follows covers one TCR beta chain sequence. Described time point: baseline pretreatment blood. Stated treatment: 15 Gy SBRT to primary tumor, nephrectomy 4 weeks later. This renal cell carcinoma was of the clear cell type. These data come from a study of radiation and T cells in renal cell carcinoma. Method: immunoSEQ multiplex PCR; TCRdb's copy keeps in-frame clones and lacks some. The repertoire holds more than 140,000 clones, with over 65% as singletons. The receptor was derived from a woman in her forties or fifties with renal cell carcinoma. This material consisted of blood, taken from a patient whose treatment included radiotherapy and nephrectomy.

The CDR3 sequence: CASGKPTGEGGYTF. In DNA, the CDR3 is TGTGCCAGCGGCAAGCCCACAGGGGAAGGTGGCTACACCTTC. The chain combines TRBV6-1 with TRBJ1-2, with 7 positions matching TRBD1. J lost 7 bases, V lost 8 bases, and 13 bases had no gene match. This CDR3 is built from 14 residues. CDR1 and CDR2 from the germline V gene are MNHNS and SASEGT.